The text below deals with one T cell receptor beta chain. The antigen is unknown. Quantitative 5'-RACE with molecular barcodes produced the TCR beta libraries. Each CDR3 protein gets one entry after TCRdb re-called the 5' RACE reads with MiXCR. The sample includes about 150,000 distinct CDR3 sequences, 30% to 35% seen only once; the top ten take over 5.5%. The germline CDR1 and CDR2 sequences are MNHEY and SVGEGT. V was clipped by 2 bases and J by 2 bases; unmatched bases: 3. The CDR3 extends over 14 amino acids. These data originate in a study of CD8 T cells in ankylosing spondylitis. Broader study findings: Fewer than ten highly homologous variants made up a TCR beta motif that seemed to typify ankylosing spondylitis blood. Within peripheral blood, clones linked to disease were CD8+ and relatively rare. Some of the motif variants had earlier been found in reactive arthritis patients' fluid and blood.

Material: synovial fluid, either unsorted or a sorted T cell fraction (not recorded which). The chain joins TRBV6-2 or TRBV6-3 to TRBJ2-7; 7 bases align to TRBD1. The TCR sequence derives from a male donor with ankylosing spondylitis. Here the CDR3 reads CASSYKQGPYEQYF. DNA for the CDR3: TGTGCCAGCAGTTACAAACAGGGGCCCTACGAGCAGTACTTC.